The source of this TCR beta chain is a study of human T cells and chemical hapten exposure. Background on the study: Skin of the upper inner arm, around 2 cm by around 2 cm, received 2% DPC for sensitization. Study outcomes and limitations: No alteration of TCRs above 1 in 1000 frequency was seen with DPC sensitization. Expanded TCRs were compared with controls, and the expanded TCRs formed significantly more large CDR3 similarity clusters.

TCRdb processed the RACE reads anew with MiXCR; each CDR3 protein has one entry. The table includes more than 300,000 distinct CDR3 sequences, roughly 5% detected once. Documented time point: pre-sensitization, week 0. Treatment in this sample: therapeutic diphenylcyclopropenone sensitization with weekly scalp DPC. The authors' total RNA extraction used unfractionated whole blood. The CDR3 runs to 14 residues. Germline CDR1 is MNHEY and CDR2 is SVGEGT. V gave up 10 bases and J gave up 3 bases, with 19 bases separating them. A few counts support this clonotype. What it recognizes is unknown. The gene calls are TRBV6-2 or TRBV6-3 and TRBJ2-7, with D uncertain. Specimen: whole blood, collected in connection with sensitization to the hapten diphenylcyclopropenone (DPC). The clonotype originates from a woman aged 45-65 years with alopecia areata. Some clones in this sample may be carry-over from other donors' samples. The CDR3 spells CATTRPDRVYEQYF. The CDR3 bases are TGTGCCACCACAAGGCCGGATCGAGTCTACGAGCAGTACTTC.